This T cell receptor beta chain was recorded in a study of T-cell reconstitution after alpha-beta-depleted transplantation in children. The study's findings and limits: The authors attributed T-cell counts and diversity one year after transplant mostly to newly produced T cells. Surviving recipient T cells and intrathymic progenitors accounted for some patients' high TCRbeta diversity at day 60. As was reported, about two months after transplant, alpha-beta T cells came from several hundred expanded graft clones.

Preparation of the TCRbeta library involved a method that used unique molecular identifiers. TCRdb fed the PCR reads into MiXCR, producing one record per CDR3 protein. The table shows around 450,000 distinct CDR3 sequences, with 15% to 20% occurring only once. A note on this clonotype: What it recognizes is unknown.

The length of the CDR3 is 17 residues. Trimming removed 3 bases from V and 4 bases from J; junction bases left unmatched: 8. The germline V gene encodes CDR1 MGHRA and CDR2 YSYEKL. This chain links TRBV4-1 with TRBJ2-3; 12 bases match TRBD2. The specimen was PBMCs, mostly from graft donor cells, collected 360 days after TCRalphabeta/CD19-depleted stem cell transplant. The source is a boy less than two years old who had a stem cell transplant for Wiskott-Aldrich syndrome, so the T cells may come from the graft donor. In DNA, the CDR3 is TGCGCCAGCAGCCAGGAGACTAGCGGGGGTAGGGCAGATACGCAGTATTTT. Protein sequence: CASSQETSGGRADTQYF.